This T cell receptor (beta chain) is drawn from a study of CD4+ T cells in melanoma. Overall study results and limits: CD8+ T cell, macrophage and B cell function reportedly correlated with neoantigen-specific CD4+ T cells. Reportedly, melanoma neoantigen-specific CD4+ T cells showed varied differentiation states.

V lost 6 bases and J 8 bases, leaving 14 bases between the germline ends. The CDR3 contains 14 residues. Here immunoSEQ multiplex PCR was the method, and the copy in TCRdb shows in-frame clones only, minus some. The sample consists of around 100,000 clones, around 93% of them appearing once. Regarding this clone: Antigen unknown.

The J gene is TRBJ1-6, the V gene TRBV23-1, with a tentative D call TRBD1 (5 bases). TRBV23-1 is marked as an open reading frame, function uncertain. Sample: peripheral blood. This receptor was taken from a human donor with melanoma. The DNA for the CDR3 is TGCGCCAGCAGGATGGCAGGGCTTTATTCACCCCTCCACTTT. This sequence encodes CASRMAGLYSPLHF.